These 29 T cell receptor beta chains came from one sample sequenced in a study of T cell responses to AZD1222 COVID-19 vaccine. Clones were sequenced by immunoSEQ multiplex PCR, and TCRdb holds only the in-frame ones, with some missing. The data show around 100,000 clones, about 87% seen once. The source material was peripheral blood, sampled on day 0 of AZD1222 vaccination. These receptor sequences come from an adult in good health.

The CDR3 sequence is CASSLVGLDNSPLHF. Here the CDR3 DNA reads TGTGCCAGCAGCTTAGTGGGTTTAGATAATTCACCCCTCCACTTT. This sequence joins TRBV7-2 and TRBJ1-6; D gene ambiguous. V lost 1 base to trimming and J lost 5 bases, with 9 bases between them. The CDR3 has 15 residues. Per the germline V gene, CDR1 is SGHTA and CDR2 is FQGNSA. Looking up the rest from reference TRBV7-2 and TRBJ1-6 gives the full variable domain: GAGVSQSPSNKVTEKGKDVELRCDPISGHTALYWYRQSLGQGLEFLIYFQGNSAPDKSGLPSDRFSAERTGGSVSTLTIQRTQQEDSAVYLCASSLVGLDNSPLHFGNGTRLTVT.

The chain couples TRBV3-1 (or the pseudogene TRBV3-2) to TRBJ1-1; TRBD1 aligns across 8 bases. Trimming at V came to 2 bases and at J to 7 bases, leaving 12 bases not matched to a gene. The CDR3 covers 16 residues. Germline assignment: CDR1 LGHDT and CDR2 YNNKEL (reference sequence). CDR3 sequence: CASSQSLGQATDEAFF. The CDR3 DNA reads TGTGCCAGCAGCCAATCCTTGGGACAGGCCACTGATGAAGCTTTCTTT.

The chain is built from TRBV10-2 and TRBJ2-7; D not certain. Germline V gene lookup returns CDR1 WSHSY and CDR2 SAAADI. Between the trimmed V and J ends, which lost 7 bases and 0 bases, there was a span of 7 bases. This CDR3 comprises 12 residues. DNA for the CDR3: TGCGCCAGCAAGACTGACTCCTACGAGCAGTACTTC. Translating gives CASKTDSYEQYF.

V is TRBV12-3 or TRBV12-4 and J is TRBJ2-7, with D unclear. With 7 bases removed from V and 6 bases from J, the gap between germline ends came to 13 bases. This CDR3 is built from 12 residues. The CDR3, as DNA: TGTGCCAGCAACTTTGGCACGGGCGAGCAGTACTTC. The encoded protein is CASNFGTGEQYF.

The genes are TRBV27 and TRBJ2-7, with D perhaps TRBD2 (6 bases). CDR1 MNHEY and CDR2 SMNVEV come from the germline V gene (reference sequence). This CDR3 is 14 amino acids long. The ends were cut back, 2 bases at V and 2 bases at J, with 10 bases in the middle. The CDR3 here is CASSLGQRAYEQYF. The CDR3 region has the DNA TGTGCCAGCAGTTTAGGTCAGCGGGCCTACGAGCAGTACTTC.

The chain is built from TRBV7-9 and TRBJ1-2; a possible D gene is TRBD1 (5 bases). This CDR3 has 15 amino acids. Trimming stripped 5 bases from V and 8 bases from J, with 21 bases between. Germline assignment: CDR1 SEHNR and CDR2 FQNEAQ (reference sequence). CDR3 amino acids: CASSPGRASEGGYTF. CDR3 DNA: TGTGCCAGCAGCCCCGGCAGGGCCAGCGAAGGCGGCTACACCTTC.

This CDR3 is CASVLGWQGKNQPQHF. CDR3 in DNA: TGTGCCAGCGTCCTCGGGTGGCAGGGAAAGAATCAGCCCCAGCATTTT. The chain couples TRBV6-4 to TRBJ1-5, with TRBD1 as a possible D gene (5 bases). The CDR3 spans 16 residues. Trimming shortened V by 8 bases and J by 4 bases, and 21 bases separated the two germline ends. CDR1 and CDR2 (germline): MRHNA, SNTAGT.

Here the CDR3 reads CASSYGGGAFGELFF. The CDR3 DNA is TGTGCCAGCAGTTACGGGGGGGGCGCATTCGGGGAGCTGTTTTTT. This rearrangement joins TRBV6-5 to TRBJ2-2, with D tentatively TRBD2 (7 bases). Germline-derived CDR1 and CDR2 are MNHEY and SVGAGI. With 2 bases removed from V and 7 bases from J, the gap between germline ends came to 14 bases. CDR3 length equals 15 residues.

The CDR3 DNA sequence: TGTGCCAGCAGTTCCCCAGGGGGCTTTGGCTACACCTTC. It translates to CASSSPGGFGYTF. The rearrangement joins TRBV6-5 to TRBJ1-2; 8 bases match TRBD1. Germline V CDR1 and CDR2: MNHEY, SVGAGI. J was trimmed by 7 bases and V by 4 bases; bases with no gene match: 5. CDR3 length equals 13 residues.

The CDR3 is CASRYTRGSYNEQFF. The CDR3 coding sequence is TGTGCCAGCAGATATACTAGAGGCTCCTACAATGAGCAGTTCTTC. The chain carries TRBV3-1 (or the pseudogene TRBV3-2) and TRBJ2-1; weak D call: TRBD2 (5 bases). Germline loops: CDR1 LGHDT, CDR2 YNNKEL (reference sequence). This CDR3 comprises 15 residues. V dropped 6 bases and J dropped 0 bases, with 12 bases sitting between them.

The chain carries TRBV6-1 and TRBJ1-2, with D unclear. Trimming stripped 3 bases from V and 8 bases from J, with 16 bases between. Per the germline V gene, CDR1 is MNHNS and CDR2 is SASEGT. The CDR3 length is 14 residues. CDR3 loop: CASSDSWAEMGYTF. The CDR3 DNA follows: TGTGCCAGCAGTGACAGTTGGGCCGAAATGGGCTACACCTTC.

CDR3 in amino acids: CASSSDTDTQYF. The DNA of the CDR3 is TGCGCCAGCAGCAGTGACACAGATACGCAGTATTTT. V and J are TRBV4-1 and TRBJ2-3; D unresolved. The germline CDR1 and CDR2 sequences are MGHRA and YSYEKL. The CDR3 runs 12 residues. V shed 5 bases and J shed 2 bases, with 5 bases lying between them.

CDR3 coding DNA: TGCAGCGTCAGGGGAGACCTCTACGAGCAGTACTTC. Translated, it gives CSVRGDLYEQYF. The V gene is TRBV29-1, the J gene TRBJ2-7, with D possibly TRBD1 on 6 matching bases. From germline, CDR1 is SQVTM and CDR2 ANQGSEA. The V and J ends lost 6 bases and 3 bases respectively, with 12 bases between them. The CDR3 runs to 12 residues.

The V call is TRBV6-2 or TRBV6-3, the J call TRBJ2-3; 14 bases align to TRBD2. Germline-derived CDR1 and CDR2 are MNHEY and SVGEGT. Trimming removed 6 bases from V and 5 bases from J; junction bases left unmatched: 7. The CDR3 is made up of 16 amino acids. The CDR3 region is CASSRGTSGSLDTQYF. The CDR3 DNA reads as TGTGCCAGCAGCCGAGGGACTAGCGGGAGTCTAGATACGCAGTATTTT.

The chain joins TRBV10-3 to TRBJ2-7; no reliable D call. The germline gives CDR1 ENHRY, CDR2 SYGVKD. This CDR3 is built from 12 residues. Trimming cost V 4 bases and J 7 bases, with 11 bases left between them. CDR3 in DNA: TGTGCCATCAGTGTCCAGCGTGGGGAGCAGTACTTC. Translation: CAISVQRGEQYF.

Points on this clone: At one end, the junction sequence differs from germline, possibly due to a read error. V gene TRBV6-6 combines with J gene TRBJ2-7; D call uncertain. Germline CDR1 reads MNHNY; CDR2 reads SVGAGI (reference sequence). There are 13 residues in the CDR3. CDR3 loop: CASSYRYSDEQYF. CDR3 DNA: TGTGCCAGCAGTTACCGCTACTCCGACGAGCAGTACTTC.

The chain couples TRBV11-1 to TRBJ1-1, with D uncertain. The CDR3 loop spans 13 amino acids. The ends were cut back, 1 base at V and 2 bases at J, with 5 bases in the middle. The V gene's germline CDR1 is SGHAT and CDR2 FQDESV (reference sequence). The CDR3 sequence is CASSLDPNTEAFF. The CDR3 bases are TGTGCCAGCAGCTTAGATCCAAACACTGAAGCTTTCTTT. The full variable domain, with the rest looked up from reference TRBV11-1 and TRBJ1-1, is EAEVAQSPRYKITEKSQAVAFWCDPISGHATLYWYRQILGQGPELLVQFQDESVVDDSQLPKDRFSAERLKGVDSTLKIQPAELGDSAMYLCASSLDPNTEAFFGQGTRLTVV.

V gene TRBV30 combines with J gene TRBJ2-1; 9 bases match TRBD2. Germline-derived CDR1 and CDR2 are GTSNPN and SVGIG (reference sequence). The junction had 9 bases not matched to a gene; V was cut back by 3 bases and J by 6 bases. The CDR3 totals 15 residues. Here the CDR3 DNA reads TGTGCCTGGAGGGATGTGGTAGCGGGAGTCAATGAGCAGTTCTTC. This encodes CAWRDVVAGVNEQFF.

The chain couples TRBV5-6 to TRBJ2-1; D may be TRBD2 (5 bases). Germline V CDR1 and CDR2: SGHDT, YYEEEE. The CDR3 has 18 amino acids. V lost 0 bases and J 6 bases, leaving 22 bases between the germline ends. CDR3 nucleotide sequence: TGTGCCAGCAGCTTGGGCTGGAGTGGGCCCGCAGGAGGCAATGAGCAGTTCTTC. Translated, it gives CASSLGWSGPAGGNEQFF. Filled out from reference TRBV5-6 and TRBJ2-1, the complete variable domain reads DAGVTQSPTHLIKTRGQQVTLRCSPKSGHDTVSWYQQALGQGPQFIFQYYEEEERQRGNFPDRFSGHQFPNYSSELNVNALLLGDSALYLCASSLGWSGPAGGNEQFFGPGTRLTVL.

The J gene is TRBJ2-7, the V gene TRBV5-5; D not resolved. V was clipped by 1 base and J by 5 bases, with 10 bases between them. The CDR3 length is 13 residues. The germline V gene encodes CDR1 SGHKS and CDR2 YYEKEE (reference sequence). The CDR3 is CASSLLGSNEQYF. The CDR3 coding sequence is TGTGCCAGCAGCTTGTTAGGGTCCAACGAGCAGTACTTC.

The chain joins TRBV10-1 to TRBJ2-3; no definite D call. The CDR3 is 15 residues long. Per germline, CDR1 WNHNN and CDR2 SYGVQD (reference sequence). V dropped 0 bases and J dropped 0 bases, with 7 bases sitting between them. CDR3 protein: CASSESSTSTDTQYF. As DNA, the CDR3 is TGCGCCAGCAGTGAGTCATCCACAAGCACAGATACGCAGTATTTT.

This clone was picked up one time. The V and J genes are TRBV25-1 and TRBJ2-3; 8 positions match TRBD2. CDR1 and CDR2 (germline): MGHDK, SYGVNS. Trimming at V came to 7 bases and at J to 6 bases, leaving 15 bases not matched to a gene. CDR3 size: 16 residues. The CDR3 protein is CASKGPGTSPTDTQYF. CDR3 DNA: TGTGCCAGCAAAGGTCCCGGGACTAGTCCTACGGATACGCAGTATTTT.

With respect to this clone: Other DNA sequences of this sample code for an identical CDR3. The V gene is TRBV24-1, the J gene TRBJ1-1, with D perhaps TRBD1 (5 bases). This CDR3 region has 14 residues. The V end lost 9 bases, the J end lost 1 base, and 14 bases lay between the germline ends. Germline lookup yields CDR1 KGHDR and CDR2 SFDVKD. The CDR3 protein is CATSRTGPNTEAFF. In DNA form, the CDR3 reads TGTGCCACCTCCCGAACAGGCCCGAACACTGAAGCTTTCTTT.

The chain is built from TRBV19 and TRBJ2-1; 8 positions agree with TRBD2. V dropped 5 bases and J dropped 8; count of bases not matched to a gene: 8. The germline CDR1 and CDR2 sequences are LNHDA and SQIVND (reference sequence). CDR3 length: 14 amino acids. The CDR3 nucleotides are TGTGCCAGTAGTCTAAAGCGGGAGTCAGATGAGCAGTTCTTC. Protein sequence: CASSLKRESDEQFF.

The chain joins TRBV4-1 to TRBJ1-3; D uncertain. This CDR3 contains 15 residues. Germline V CDR1 and CDR2: MGHRA, YSYEKL. V dropped 0 bases and J dropped 0 bases, with 6 bases sitting between them. CDR3 residues: CASSQEQDSGNTIYF. CDR3 bases: TGCGCCAGCAGCCAAGAGCAGGACTCTGGAAACACCATATATTTT.

This clone occurred a few times. The rearrangement uses TRBV7-8 and TRBJ2-3; D is undetermined. The germline V gene has CDR1 SGHVS and CDR2 FQNEAQ. The CDR3 spans 10 residues. The V end lost 1 base, the J end lost 7 bases, and 0 bases lay between the germline ends. Here the CDR3 DNA reads TGTGCCAGCAGCTTAGATACGCAGTATTTT. Amino acid sequence: CASSLDTQYF.

The gene calls are TRBV27 and TRBJ1-2; TRBD1 matches at 11 bases. Germline assignment: CDR1 MNHEY and CDR2 SMNVEV (reference sequence). J lost 4 bases, V lost 5 bases, and 15 bases had no gene match. CDR3 size: 18 residues. The CDR3 DNA reads as TGTGCCAGCAGTCGGACCTTGGGACAGGGGGTAGAAGGCTATGGCTACACCTTC. This sequence encodes CASSRTLGQGVEGYGYTF.

Comments on this clone: Different DNA sequences within this sample yield the same CDR3. The chain uses TRBV7-9 and TRBJ2-7; D not resolved. This CDR3 contains 13 residues. V lost 0 bases to trimming and J lost 2 bases, with 5 bases between them. Germline CDR1 reads SEHNR; CDR2 reads FQNEAQ (reference sequence). The DNA of the CDR3 is TGTGCCAGCAGCTTAGCGGGCGCCTACGAGCAGTACTTC. This translates into CASSLAGAYEQYF.

The chain employs TRBV5-1 and TRBJ1-2, with D maybe TRBD1 (5 bases). Germline loops: CDR1 SGHRS, CDR2 YFSETQ. Trimming stripped 4 bases from V and 2 bases from J, with 9 bases between. This CDR3 comprises 13 residues. CDR3 sequence reads: CASSPGANYGYTF. The CDR3 DNA reads as TGCGCCAGCAGCCCCGGGGCGAACTATGGCTACACCTTC.